This TCR beta chain emerged from a study of shared clonotypes between healthy human individuals. General study results and limits: Only blood was sampled; tissue repertoires likely differ.

The V end lost 0 bases, the J end lost 0 bases, and 15 bases lay between the germline ends. The CDR3 extends over 17 amino acids. Per germline, CDR1 SGHAT and CDR2 FQNNGV. In regard to this clone: What it binds is unknown.

Everyone who donated was a Caucasian adult who lived in Nashville, Tennessee. Some clones are missing from TCRdb's copy, which holds only in-frame ones; the method was immunoSEQ multiplex PCR. The sample includes millions of clones, 85% to 95% of them seen just once. Sequencing was performed on naive CD4+ T cells sorted from blood. Subset denoted: CD45RA+ positively selected. The receptor comes from a young man in good health. This chain joins TRBV11-2 and TRBJ2-7; D uncertain. CDR3 amino acids: CASSLDTKRPSSYEQYF. CDR3 DNA: TGTGCCAGCAGCTTAGATACGAAAAGGCCTAGCTCCTACGAGCAGTACTTC.